These T cell receptor beta chains were read from a single sample in a study of siplizumab effects on memory and regulatory T cells. Sequenced by immunoSEQ multiplex PCR; TCRdb stores in-frame clones only, minus some. The sample holds 15,000 to 20,000 clones, roughly 40% seen once. The antigens these receptors bind are not known. The sequenced sample consisted of CFSE-low (dividing) CD4+ T cells sorted from an allogeneic mixed lymphocyte reaction. These receptor sequences come from a human donor in good health; the cells came from an allogeneic mixed lymphocyte reaction. Some clones in this sample may be carry-over from other donors' samples. CDR3s include the opening cysteine and the closing phenylalanine or tryptophan. Fields, in order: V gene, D gene, J gene, clone size, CDR3 protein, CDR3 DNA. D genes are given only for firm matches. Clone size is not always given. Where it is, it says once, few, many or a class for expanded clones.

>TRBV25-1|NA|TRBJ1-1|NA
CASSETTEAFF
TGTGCCAGCAGTGAAACCACTGAAGCTTTCTTT
>TRBV6-4|NA|TRBJ2-2|NA
CASRDRPNTGELFF
TGTGCCAGCAGAGACAGACCGAACACCGGGGAGCTGTTTTTT
>TRBV5-1|NA|TRBJ1-2|NA
CASRWDTTNYGYTF
TGCGCCAGCAGGTGGGACACAACTAACTATGGCTACACCTTC
>TRBV4-2|NA|TRBJ2-7|NA
CASSFSGYEQYF
TGTGCCAGCAGCTTTTCCGGATACGAGCAGTACTTC
>TRBV19|NA|TRBJ2-6|NA
CASSQKTSGANVLTF
TGTGCCAGTAGTCAGAAGACCTCTGGGGCCAACGTCCTGACTTTC
>TRBV18|TRBD1|TRBJ1-1|NA
CASSPQTGGTTEAFF
TGTGCCAGCTCACCGCAGACAGGGGGGACCACTGAAGCTTTCTTT
>TRBV4-1|TRBD1|TRBJ1-2|NA
CASSRRAGGPNYGYTF
TGCGCCAGCAGCCGACGAGCAGGGGGCCCTAACTATGGCTACACCTTC
>TRBV18|TRBD2|TRBJ2-2|NA
CASSLLAGGLTWELFF
TGTGCCAGCTCCCTACTAGCGGGAGGCCTGACGTGGGAGCTGTTTTTT
>TRBV7-8|NA|TRBJ2-7|NA
CASTLGTVGSYEQYF
TGTGCCAGCACCCTGGGTACCGTCGGCTCCTACGAGCAGTACTTC
>TRBV6-5|NA|TRBJ2-1|few
CASSYWGGAAYNEQFF
TGTGCCAGCAGTTACTGGGGGGGGGCCGCCTACAATGAGCAGTTCTTC
>TRBV5-6|TRBD1|TRBJ2-5|NA
CASSFGTGGQETQYF
TGTGCCAGCAGCTTCGGGACAGGGGGCCAAGAGACCCAGTACTTC
>TRBV18|TRBD2|TRBJ2-2|few
CASSPSSGGGTGELFF
TGTGCCAGCTCACCATCGAGCGGGGGGGGCACCGGGGAGCTGTTTTTT
>TRBV6-5|NA|TRBJ1-3|NA
CASSYSKGVSGNTIYF
TGTGCCAGCAGTTACTCGAAGGGAGTGTCTGGAAACACCATATATTTT
>TRBV5-1|NA|TRBJ1-3|many
CASSLEYRTIGNTIYF
TGCGCCAGCAGCTTGGAATATAGGACAATTGGAAACACCATATATTTT
>TRBV19|TRBD2|TRBJ2-7|NA
CASSLRTSGGHEQYF
TGTGCCAGTAGTCTCAGGACTAGCGGAGGACACGAGCAGTACTTC
>TRBV5-5|NA|TRBJ1-5|NA
CASSLDWGSYSNQPQHF
TGTGCCAGCAGCTTGGATTGGGGTAGCTATAGCAATCAGCCCCAGCATTTT
>TRBV2|NA|TRBJ2-2|few
CASSEGTANTGELFF
TGTGCCAGCAGTGAGGGAACAGCGAACACCGGGGAGCTGTTTTTT
>TRBV2|NA|TRBJ2-2|NA
CASSAQGTGELFF
TGTGCCAGCAGCGCCCAGGGAACCGGGGAGCTGTTTTTT
>TRBV7-9|NA|TRBJ1-1|NA
CASSSRYYTEAFF
TGTGCCAGCAGCTCAAGGTATTACACTGAAGCTTTCTTT
>TRBV6-5|NA|TRBJ1-2|NA
CASSSAGKDYGYTF
TGTGCCAGCAGTTCGGCAGGGAAAGACTATGGCTACACCTTC
>TRBV5-1|NA|TRBJ1-1|NA
CASSSSLNTEAFF
TGCGCCAGCAGTTCCAGTTTGAACACTGAAGCTTTCTTT
>TRBV6-5|NA|TRBJ1-5|NA
CASSWTSGNQPQHF
TGTGCCAGCAGTTGGACAAGCGGCAATCAGCCCCAGCATTTT
>TRBV19|NA|TRBJ1-2|few
CASSDLLGAGYTF
TGTGCCAGTAGTGACCTCCTGGGGGCTGGCTACACCTTC
>TRBV30|NA|TRBJ2-7|few
CAWSAQDRREQYF
TGTGCCTGGAGTGCCCAAGACAGACGCGAGCAGTACTTC
>TRBV20-1|NA|TRBJ1-1|medium-sized
CSASRDTEAFF
TGCAGTGCTAGCAGGGACACTGAAGCTTTCTTT
>TRBV4-2|TRBD2|TRBJ2-1|few
CASSPLAGGDNEQFF
TGTGCCAGCAGCCCTCTAGCGGGAGGGGACAATGAGCAGTTCTTC
>TRBV18|NA|TRBJ1-4|NA
CASSLTTTNEKLFF
TGTGCCAGCTCACTTACGACAACTAATGAAAAACTGTTTTTT
>TRBV19|TRBD2|TRBJ2-3|NA
CASSGWGGVTDTQYF
TGTGCCAGTAGCGGGTGGGGGGGAGTAACAGATACGCAGTATTTT
>TRBV18|NA|TRBJ1-2|NA
CASSPGTQDYGYTF
TGTGCCAGCTCACCCGGGACACAAGACTATGGCTACACCTTC
>TRBV29-1|NA|TRBJ2-7|NA
CSVVKASYEQYF
TGCAGCGTTGTGAAAGCGTCCTACGAGCAGTACTTC
>TRBV11-1|NA|TRBJ1-5|NA
CASSSNLNQPQHF
TGTGCCAGCAGCTCTAACCTGAATCAGCCCCAGCATTTT
>TRBV15|NA|TRBJ2-5|medium-sized
CATSRDQAGETQYF
TGTGCCACCAGCAGAGATCAGGCAGGGGAGACCCAGTACTTC
>TRBV5-1|TRBD2|TRBJ2-7|NA
CASSPPSGEGSYEQYF
TGCGCCAGCAGCCCTCCTTCCGGGGAGGGATCCTACGAGCAGTACTTC
>TRBV18|NA|TRBJ1-1|NA
CASSPRDPNTEAFF
TGTGCCAGCTCCCCAAGGGATCCCAACACTGAAGCTTTCTTT
>TRBV10-3|NA|TRBJ2-7|NA
CASSERRLSSYEQYF
TGTGCCAGCAGTGAAAGGCGACTTTCCTCCTACGAGCAGTACTTC
>TRBV5-1|TRBD2|TRBJ2-5|NA
CASSRGLAGPKQETQYF
TGCGCCAGCAGCCGGGGACTAGCGGGACCTAAACAAGAGACCCAGTACTTC
>TRBV7-9|NA|TRBJ1-2|NA
CASSPGGSFYGYTF
TGTGCCAGCAGCCCCGGCGGCAGCTTCTATGGCTACACCTTC
>TRBV5-4|NA|TRBJ2-5|few
CASSSSGAAGETQYF
TGTGCCAGCAGCTCCTCAGGGGCCGCTGGGGAGACCCAGTACTTC
>TRBV10-3|TRBD2|TRBJ2-7|NA
CAIRGTSGEQYF
TGTGCCATCAGAGGGACTAGCGGGGAGCAGTACTTC
>TRBV5-1|TRBD1|TRBJ1-1|medium-sized
CASSWTGVNTEAFF
TGCGCCAGCAGCTGGACAGGGGTGAACACTGAAGCTTTCTTT
>TRBV15|NA|TRBJ2-5|NA
CATSKDRGGGETQYF
TGTGCCACCAGCAAAGACAGGGGCGGGGGAGAGACCCAGTACTTC
>TRBV6-1|NA|TRBJ2-5|NA
CASRGGETQYF
TGTGCCAGCAGAGGAGGGGAGACCCAGTACTTC
>TRBV5-5|NA|TRBJ2-7|NA
CASSLGPTVGTYEQYF
TGTGCCAGCAGCTTGGGGCCGACAGTGGGCACCTACGAGCAGTACTTC
>TRBV6-6|NA|TRBJ2-4|NA
CASSSRLSGAQYF
TGTGCCAGCAGTAGTCGCCTCTCTGGGGCTCAGTACTTC
>TRBV10-3|NA|TRBJ2-1|NA
CAIGESQNYNEQFF
TGTGCCATCGGGGAGAGTCAAAACTACAATGAGCAGTTCTTC
>TRBV12-1|NA|TRBJ2-7|NA
CTSSSVNLGGKSYEQYF
TGTACCAGCAGCTCGGTGAATTTGGGGGGGAAAAGCTACGAGCAGTACTTC
>TRBV2|NA|TRBJ2-7|medium-sized
CASKYGIYEQYF
TGTGCCAGCAAGTACGGAATCTACGAGCAGTACTTC
>TRBV9|NA|TRBJ1-5|NA
CASSVGADSNQPQHF
TGTGCCAGCAGCGTAGGAGCGGATAGCAATCAGCCCCAGCATTTT
>TRBV28|NA|TRBJ2-6|NA
CASSSGQAGANVLTF
TGTGCCAGCAGTTCAGGTCAGGCTGGGGCCAACGTCCTGACTTTC
>TRBV10-3|TRBD1|TRBJ1-2|few
CAISERTGGSYGYTF
TGTGCCATCAGTGAAAGGACAGGGGGCTCATATGGCTACACCTTC
>TRBV6-4|NA|TRBJ1-3|NA
CASIRAGTTGNTIYF
TGTGCCAGCATCCGAGCCGGGACCACTGGAAACACCATATATTTT